A single sample gave rise to the 3 T cell receptor beta chains below, sequenced in a study of T cell responses to AZD1222 COVID-19 vaccine. The table came from immunoSEQ multiplex PCR; TCRdb's copy has only in-frame clones and leaves some out. The sample yields around 50,000 clones, approximately 84% seen once. The sample here was peripheral blood, taken on day 0 of AZD1222 vaccination. The receptors were gathered from an adult in good health.

The chain couples TRBV6-2 or TRBV6-3 to TRBJ1-2; D is perhaps TRBD1 (6 bases). The V gene's germline CDR1 is MNHEY and CDR2 SVGEGT. V was clipped by 2 bases and J by 4 bases, with 20 bases between them. CDR3 length equals 17 residues. CDR3 residues: CASSYGLGQGTSYGYTF. The CDR3 region has the DNA TGTGCCAGCAGTTACGGCCTGGGGCAGGGGACGAGCTATGGCTACACCTTC.

This clone showed up just a few times. V and J are TRBV4-3 and TRBJ2-2, with TRBD2 as a possible D gene (6 bases). The CDR3 consists of 16 residues. Germline V gene lookup returns CDR1 LGHNA and CDR2 YSLEER. The germline V and J ends were trimmed by 4 bases and 7 bases, with 19 bases remaining between them. The CDR3 bases are TGCGCCAGCAGCCCTGGGAGGCTGGAGCAAGGCGGGGAGCTGTTTTTT. It translates to CASSPGRLEQGGELFF.

The V call is TRBV9, the J call TRBJ2-1; D is unclear. With 1 base removed from V and 0 bases from J, the gap between germline ends came to 14 bases. The germline CDR1 and CDR2 sequences are SGDLS and YYNGEE. The CDR3 is 17 residues long. The CDR3 coding sequence is TGTGCCAGCAGCGTACGTTCTCCCACGAACTCCTACAATGAGCAGTTCTTC. It yields the protein CASSVRSPTNSYNEQFF.